A selection of T cell receptor beta chains follows, all from one sample in a study of blood T cell repertoires in COVID-19. Some clones are missing from TCRdb's copy, which holds only in-frame ones; the method was immunoSEQ multiplex PCR. The table lists about 300,000 clones, around 84% of them singletons. The material sequenced was peripheral blood. The receptors come from a human donor with COVID-19, enrolled during active disease. The donor label of this sample is uncertain. The CDR3 runs from the conserved cysteine through the conserved F or W. D genes are given only for firm matches. Rows give clone size only sometimes, using once, few, many, or a class for an expanded clone.

V gene	D gene	J gene	clone size	CDR3 protein	CDR3 DNA
TRBV5-1	TRBD2	TRBJ2-5	.	CASSFLTSGNQETQYF	TGCGCCAGCAGCTTTCTGACTAGCGGAAACCAAGAGACCCAGTACTTC
TRBV28	.	TRBJ1-2	.	CASSFAQEDGYTF	TGTGCCAGCAGTTTCGCTCAGGAGGACGGCTACACCTTC
TRBV6-5	.	TRBJ1-5	.	CASTLTGNSNQPQHF	TGTGCCAGCACCCTAACAGGGAATAGCAATCAGCCCCAGCATTTT
TRBV27	TRBD1	TRBJ2-6	once	CASSIGTGRSSGANVLTF	TGTGCCAGCAGTATCGGGACAGGGCGGTCTTCGGGGGCCAACGTCCTGACTTTC
TRBV5-1	TRBD1	TRBJ2-3	.	CASSSEGQQSTDTQYF	TGCGCCAGCAGCTCCGAGGGACAGCAAAGCACAGATACGCAGTATTTT
TRBV29-1	TRBD1	TRBJ1-3	.	CSVGDRAGNTIYF	TGCAGCGTGGGGGACAGGGCTGGAAACACCATATATTTT
TRBV18	TRBD2	TRBJ2-1	few	CASSTRLAGGYNEQFF	TGTGCCAGCTCAACCCGACTAGCGGGAGGGTACAATGAGCAGTTCTTC
TRBV7-3	.	TRBJ1-3	many	CASSLEGGLRGNTIYF	TGTGCCAGCAGCTTAGAGGGGGGACTAAGGGGAAACACCATATATTTT
TRBV5-1	.	TRBJ2-3	.	CASSAVGRPDTQYF	TGCGCCAGCAGTGCGGTGGGGCGCCCAGATACGCAGTATTTT
TRBV27	.	TRBJ1-6	once	CASSFSGQNSPLHF	TGTGCCAGCAGTTTTTCAGGGCAGAATTCACCCCTCCACTTT
TRBV11-1	TRBD2	TRBJ2-3	.	CASSPTLAANTDTQYF	TGTGCCAGCAGCCCCACACTAGCGGCGAACACAGATACGCAGTATTTT
TRBV29-1	TRBD2	TRBJ2-7	.	CSVEGLANEQYF	TGCAGCGTTGAGGGACTAGCAAACGAGCAGTACTTC
TRBV14	.	TRBJ2-5	.	CASSHSGQGKETQYF	TGTGCCAGCAGCCACTCAGGGCAAGGGAAAGAGACCCAGTACTTC
TRBV19	.	TRBJ2-2	.	CASQGPESTGELFF	TGTGCCAGCCAGGGTCCAGAAAGCACCGGGGAGCTGTTTTTT
TRBV11-2	.	TRBJ1-5	.	CASSLEGSSNQPQHF	TGTGCCAGCAGCTTAGAAGGGAGTAGCAATCAGCCCCAGCATTTT
TRBV28	.	TRBJ2-1	.	CASSTLRRAGPSGNEQFF	TGTGCCAGCAGTACCCTACGTCGGGCAGGGCCATCAGGTAATGAGCAGTTCTTC
TRBV4-1	.	TRBJ1-1	.	CASSQDTGPLQGWNTEAFF	TGCGCCAGCAGCCAAGATACTGGCCCTTTACAGGGTTGGAACACTGAAGCTTTCTTT
TRBV4-3	TRBD2	TRBJ2-1	.	CASSQDRGRARFF	TGCGCCAGCAGCCAAGATCGGGGGAGGGCGCGGTTCTTC
TRBV30	TRBD1	TRBJ1-5	.	CAWGTGLGNQPQHF	TGTGCCTGGGGGACAGGGTTGGGCAATCAGCCCCAGCATTTT
TRBV7-3	.	TRBJ1-1	.	CASSRGRAEGTEAFF	TGTGCCAGCAGTCGGGGGAGGGCTGAGGGCACTGAAGCTTTCTTT
TRBV3-1/TRBV3-2	TRBD1	TRBJ2-3	.	CASSRQGSNTDTQYF	TGTGCCAGCAGCCGACAGGGCAGCAACACAGATACGCAGTATTTT
TRBV11-2	.	TRBJ2-5	.	CASSLRSGPETQYF	TGTGCCAGCAGCTTACGATCAGGTCCGGAGACCCAGTACTTC
TRBV11-3	TRBD1	TRBJ1-3	.	CASSPTGVAGNTIYF	TGTGCCAGCAGCCCCACAGGGGTGGCTGGAAACACCATATATTTT
TRBV7-3	.	TRBJ1-1	once	CASSFAGATNTEAFF	TGTGCCAGCAGCTTCGCAGGGGCTACGAACACTGAAGCTTTCTTT
TRBV28	TRBD2	TRBJ2-1	.	CASSLGTSGSYNEQFF	TGTGCCAGCAGTTTAGGGACTAGCGGCTCCTACAATGAGCAGTTCTTC
TRBV6-2/TRBV6-3	.	TRBJ2-1	.	CASSRGQYNEQFF	TGTGCCAGCAGTAGAGGGCAGTACAATGAGCAGTTCTTC
TRBV3-1/TRBV3-2	.	TRBJ1-2	few	CASSPRDNYGYTF	TGTGCCAGCAGCCCCAGGGATAACTATGGCTACACCTTC
TRBV28	TRBD1	TRBJ1-4	once	CAILGTGGATNEKLFF	TGTGCCATCCTTGGGACAGGGGGAGCAACTAATGAAAAACTGTTTTTT
TRBV5-1	.	TRBJ2-5	.	CASSFGGYQETQYF	TGCGCCAGCAGCTTTGGAGGTTACCAAGAGACCCAGTACTTC
TRBV6-6	.	TRBJ2-1	few	CASSPLVEQFF	TGTGCCAGCAGTCCGTTAGTTGAGCAGTTCTTC
TRBV2	TRBD1	TRBJ1-2	.	CASRRDSYGYTF	TGTGCCAGCCGACGGGACAGCTATGGCTACACCTTC
TRBV19	TRBD1	TRBJ1-1	.	CATSTTGTAFNTEAFF	TGTGCCACCTCGACGACCGGGACAGCATTCAACACTGAAGCTTTCTTT
TRBV11-3	.	TRBJ2-7	few	CASSLESDYEQYF	TGTGCCAGCAGCTTAGAGTCAGACTACGAGCAGTACTTC
TRBV19	TRBD2	TRBJ2-3	.	CASSIGSGRVDTQYF	TGTGCCAGTAGTATTGGTAGCGGGAGAGTAGATACGCAGTATTTT
TRBV6-6	TRBD1	TRBJ1-1	.	CASSSGTANTEAFF	TGTGCCAGCAGTTCCGGGACAGCGAACACTGAAGCTTTCTTT
TRBV19	.	TRBJ1-3	.	CASSPEDTYSGNTIYF	TGTGCCAGTAGTCCCGAGGACACCTACTCTGGAAACACCATATATTTT
TRBV6-1	.	TRBJ1-4	many	CASSESGGWEKLFF	TGTGCCAGCAGTGAATCTGGGGGGTGGGAAAAACTGTTTTTT
TRBV29-1	TRBD1	TRBJ1-1	.	CSVPGQGAEAFF	TGCAGCGTCCCCGGACAGGGGGCTGAAGCTTTCTTT
TRBV7-2	TRBD2	TRBJ2-1	.	CASSLVTSGYSYNEQFF	TGTGCCAGCAGCTTAGTCACTAGCGGGTACTCCTACAATGAGCAGTTCTTC
TRBV28	.	TRBJ1-5	.	CASSLSVGRSGSRNQPQHF	TGTGCCAGCAGTTTATCCGTGGGCAGGTCGGGGTCTCGCAATCAGCCCCAGCATTTT
TRBV18	TRBD1	TRBJ1-5	.	CASSLSTGVNQPQHF	TGTGCCAGCTCACTGTCTACAGGGGTCAATCAGCCCCAGCATTTT
TRBV29-1	.	TRBJ2-3	once	CSVDEGADTQYF	TGCAGCGTTGATGAGGGTGCCGATACGCAGTATTTT
TRBV6-2/TRBV6-3	TRBD2	TRBJ2-1	few	CASSLAGGPRPEQFF	TGTGCCAGCAGCCTAGCGGGAGGGCCAAGGCCTGAGCAGTTCTTC
TRBV10-3	TRBD1	TRBJ1-1	.	CAISETGAGTEAFF	TGTGCCATCAGTGAGACAGGGGCGGGCACTGAAGCTTTCTTT
TRBV10-3	TRBD2	TRBJ2-1	.	CAISETSGVNNEQFF	TGTGCCATCAGTGAGACTAGCGGGGTAAACAATGAGCAGTTCTTC
TRBV1	.	TRBJ2-5	.	CTSRVAGGPIGETQYF	TGCACCAGCAGGGTAGCGGGAGGGCCTATTGGGGAGACCCAGTACTTC
TRBV28	TRBD1	TRBJ1-2	.	CASSLNWGQNYGYTF	TGTGCCAGCAGTTTAAACTGGGGACAGAACTATGGCTACACCTTC
TRBV7-6	.	TRBJ1-2	.	CASSLGTGTYGYTF	TGTGCCAGCAGCTTAGGGACGGGAACCTATGGCTACACCTTC
TRBV12-3/TRBV12-4	.	TRBJ2-7	.	CASSFQGPYEQYF	TGTGCCAGCAGTTTCCAGGGGCCCTACGAGCAGTACTTC